The rows below give T cell receptor beta chains drawn from one sample of a study of CD8 T cells in ankylosing spondylitis. One entry per CDR3 protein, called by TCRdb with MiXCR from the 5' RACE reads. This sample has about 460,000 distinct CDR3 sequences, with roughly 5% found just once. Sequences were obtained from blood, either unsorted or a sorted T cell fraction (not recorded which). These receptors all come from a male donor with ankylosing spondylitis. Both conserved end residues are part of each CDR3. A D gene is named only where the DNA matches it firmly. Expanded clones get a size class; other rows say once, few or many, or leave the size out.

>-|TRBV7-2|many|TRBJ1-5
CASSILNQPQHF
TGTGCCAGCAGCATACTAAATCAGCCCCAGCATTTT
>-|TRBV18|-|TRBJ1-2
CASSPRRDSGVGGYTF
TGTGCCAGCTCACCACGCCGGGACTCGGGCGTAGGTGGCTACACCTTC
>-|TRBV20-1|few|TRBJ2-7
CSARDRNTIYEQYF
TGCAGTGCTAGAGATCGGAATACAATCTACGAGCAGTACTTC
>TRBD1|TRBV28|many|TRBJ1-1
CASSPGTAVKAFF
TGTGCCAGCAGTCCAGGGACAGCCGTAAAAGCTTTCTTT
>-|TRBV20-1|many|TRBJ2-7
CSGSGMGSYEQYF
TGCAGTGGGTCAGGGATGGGCTCCTACGAGCAGTACTTC
>-|TRBV10-2|many|TRBJ1-2
CASSRAGDGYTF
TGCGCCAGCAGCCGGGCCGGAGATGGCTACACCTTC
>-|TRBV20-1|many|TRBJ1-6
CSAPPRDRQNSPLHF
TGCAGTGCCCCTCCGAGGGATAGGCAGAATTCACCCCTCCACTTT
>-|TRBV6-2/TRBV6-3|many|TRBJ2-3
CASSYRGSTDTQYF
TGTGCCAGCAGTTACAGGGGTAGCACAGATACGCAGTATTTT
>-|TRBV20-1|-|TRBJ1-1
CSARDPFSLEGWAFF
TGCAGTGCTAGAGACCCCTTTAGTTTAGAGGGGTGGGCTTTCTTT
>TRBD1|TRBV4-3|many|TRBJ1-4
CASSRTVRQGGEKLFF
TGCGCCAGCAGCCGGACAGTTAGACAGGGAGGTGAAAAACTGTTTTTT
>TRBD1|TRBV20-1|many|TRBJ1-1
CSARRDRNTEAFF
TGCAGTGCTAGACGGGACAGGAACACTGAAGCTTTCTTT
>-|TRBV20-1|many|TRBJ2-5
CSALRRETQYF
TGCAGTGCTCTCAGAAGAGAGACCCAGTACTTC
>-|TRBV11-2|many|TRBJ1-1
CASSFMTTGNTEAFF
TGTGCCAGCAGCTTCATGACCACAGGGAACACTGAAGCTTTCTTT
>-|TRBV3-1|-|TRBJ1-1
CASSQAGPSTEAFF
TGTGCCAGCAGCCAAGCCGGCCCGAGCACTGAAGCTTTCTTT
>TRBD2|TRBV4-3|-|TRBJ2-1
CASSQDVLAVSYNEQFF
TGCGCCAGCAGCCAAGATGTCCTAGCGGTTTCCTACAATGAGCAGTTCTTC